One and the same sample provided the 22 T cell receptor beta chains below, sequenced in a study of control samples from healthy donors and cancer patients. The repertoire was sequenced with immunoSEQ multiplex PCR; TCRdb's copy has only in-frame clones and lacks some. The sample carries around 76,000 clones, 94% recorded once. Material: blood. Receptors were obtained from a woman aged 40 to 49 in good health.

The chain links TRBV7-3 to TRBJ2-5; no firm D call. Per the germline V gene, CDR1 is SGHTA and CDR2 is FQGTGA. V dropped 5 bases and J dropped 7 bases, with 14 bases sitting between them. CDR3 length: 13 residues. The CDR3 spells CASSRDWGGTQYF. The CDR3 region has the DNA TGTGCCAGCAGCAGGGATTGGGGTGGGACCCAGTACTTC. Together with reference TRBV7-3 and TRBJ2-5, the CDR3 gives the full variable domain: GAGVSQTPSNKVTEKGKYVELRCDPISGHTALYWYRQSLGQGPEFLIYFQGTGAADDSGLPNDRFFAVRPEGSVSTLKIQRTERGDSAVYLCASSRDWGGTQYFGPGTRLLVL.

On this clone: Different DNA sequences within this sample yield the same CDR3. V and J are TRBV5-1 and TRBJ2-5, with 7 nucleotides matching TRBD2. This CDR3 is 14 amino acids long. CDR1 and CDR2 (germline): SGHRS, YFSETQ. The junction had 8 bases not matched to a gene; V was cut back by 4 bases and J by 5 bases. DNA for the CDR3: TGCGCCAGCAGCCTCGGGGGGACTCAGGAGACCCAGTACTTC. Its protein product is CASSLGGTQETQYF.

The chain has TRBV6-4 and TRBJ1-2, with a weak D call TRBD1 (5 bases). V lost 5 bases, J lost 5 bases, and 15 bases lay in between. Germline values: CDR1 MRHNA, CDR2 SNTAGT. This CDR3 is built from 14 residues. The CDR3 DNA follows: TGTGCCAGCAGTACCCAGGCGGGGGGTTATGGCTACACCTTC. Translation gives CASSTQAGGYGYTF.

CDR3 DNA sequence: TGTGCCAGCAGCTTGGGGGCCGGGACAGGGGCCTACGAGCAGTACTTC. It yields the protein CASSLGAGTGAYEQYF. The chain recombines TRBV5-4 with TRBJ2-7; TRBD1 matches at 10 bases. Trimming removed 0 bases from V and 2 bases from J; junction bases left unmatched: 5. CDR3 size: 16 residues. In germline, CDR1 is SGHNT, CDR2 YYREEE (reference sequence).

This chain uses TRBV20-1 with TRBJ2-2, with TRBD2 matching 10 bases. Trimming cost V 3 bases and J 1 base; bases outside gene matches: 11. Germline CDR1 DFQATT, CDR2 SNEGSKA (reference sequence). The CDR3 is made up of 18 amino acids. CDR3: CSASLTASGGLNTGELFF. CDR3 nucleotide sequence: TGCAGTGCTAGTCTTACGGCTAGCGGGGGCCTGAACACCGGGGAGCTGTTTTTT.

This chain links TRBV7-8 with TRBJ2-7, with unresolved D. The V gene lost 1 base and the J gene lost 2 bases, with 12 bases spanning the gap. Germline-derived CDR1 and CDR2 are SGHVS and FQNEAQ. This CDR3 contains 15 residues. In nucleotides, the CDR3 is TGTGCCAGCAGCTTAGATTCCGTCATCACCTACGAGCAGTACTTC. Amino acid sequence: CASSLDSVITYEQYF. Using reference TRBV7-8 and TRBJ2-7 for the parts outside the CDR3, the full variable domain is GAGVSQSPRYKVAKRGQDVALRCDPISGHVSLFWYQQALGQGPEFLTYFQNEAQLDKSGLPSDRFFAERPEGSVSTLKIQRTQQEDSAVYLCASSLDSVITYEQYFGPGTRLTVT.

This rearrangement joins TRBV11-1 to TRBJ1-4; the D is unclear. The ends were cut back, 5 bases at V and 7 bases at J, with 17 bases in the middle. This CDR3 spans 15 amino acids. The V gene's germline CDR1 is SGHAT and CDR2 FQDESV (reference sequence). CDR3 region: CASSDDGSPSEKLFF. The CDR3, as DNA: TGTGCCAGCAGCGACGACGGGAGCCCCAGTGAAAAACTGTTTTTT.

V gene TRBV4-1 combines with J gene TRBJ2-5, with 9 bases matching TRBD2. The germline V gene encodes CDR1 MGHRA and CDR2 YSYEKL. V was clipped by 5 bases and J by 7 bases; unmatched bases: 14. The CDR3 length is 16 residues. CDR3 amino acids: CASSSRTSVDRATQYF. The DNA for the CDR3 is TGCGCCAGCAGCTCCCGGACTAGCGTCGACAGGGCGACCCAGTACTTC.

The chain couples TRBV6-5 to TRBJ2-5; 7 bases map to TRBD1. V lost 5 bases, J lost 13 bases, and 13 bases stayed unmatched. Germline values: CDR1 MNHEY, CDR2 SVGAGI. The CDR3 is 13 amino acids. For the CDR3, the DNA is TGTGCCAGCAGTCGCGCAACGACAGGGCTCAGGTACTTC. Protein: CASSRATTGLRYF.

This sequence joins TRBV27 and TRBJ1-1, with D maybe TRBD1 (5 bases). The V end was cut by 5 bases, the J end by 1 base, with 8 bases between. CDR1 is MNHEY, CDR2 SMNVEV, per germline (reference sequence). The CDR3 spans 13 residues. The CDR3 sequence: CASSGDGNTEAFF. The CDR3 coding sequence is TGTGCCAGCAGTGGGGACGGGAACACTGAAGCTTTCTTT.

The rearrangement links TRBV6-5 to TRBJ2-7; D may be TRBD1 or TRBD2 (5 bases each). The germline gives CDR1 MNHEY, CDR2 SVGAGI. V lost 7 bases to trimming and J lost 0 bases, with 13 bases between them. The CDR3 extends over 14 amino acids. For the CDR3, the DNA is TGTGCCAGCACCCCAGGGACGGTCTCCTACGAGCAGTACTTC. Protein: CASTPGTVSYEQYF.

The chain carries TRBV5-1 and TRBJ1-5; possible D gene TRBD1, 5 bases. The CDR3 has 14 amino acids. V was pared by 4 bases and J by 5 bases, with 13 bases between. The V gene's germline CDR1 is SGHRS and CDR2 YFSETQ. CDR3 sequence reads: CASSPGPGDQPQHF. In DNA, the CDR3 is TGCGCCAGCAGCCCGGGACCGGGAGATCAGCCCCAGCATTTT.

On this clone itself: This same CDR3 is encoded by further DNA sequences in the sample. This chain links TRBV19 with TRBJ1-1; D not certain. This CDR3 is 13 amino acids long. In germline, CDR1 is LNHDA, CDR2 SQIVND (reference sequence). V was clipped by 7 bases and J by 3 bases, with 12 bases between them. The chain's CDR3 is CASKVGDHTEAFF. The CDR3 DNA reads as TGTGCCAGTAAAGTCGGGGATCACACTGAAGCTTTCTTT.

The rearrangement joins TRBV4-1 to TRBJ1-1; maybe TRBD1 (5 bases). CDR3 length equals 14 residues. CDR1 and CDR2 from the germline V gene are MGHRA and YSYEKL. Trimming left V 0 bases short and J 1 base short, with 6 bases between. In DNA, the CDR3 is TGCGCCAGCAGCCAAGATCAGGGGAACACTGAAGCTTTCTTT. This translates into CASSQDQGNTEAFF.

The chain recombines TRBV5-1 with TRBJ2-7; D is uncertain. V lost 3 bases, J lost 1 base, and 11 bases lay in between. The germline CDR1 and CDR2 sequences are SGHRS and YFSETQ. This CDR3 region has 14 residues. CDR3 coding DNA: TGCGCCAGCAGCTCAACCCCAGGTTCCTACGAGCAGTACTTC. This translates into CASSSTPGSYEQYF.

The J gene is TRBJ1-1, the V gene TRBV18, with D maybe TRBD1 (5 bases). The CDR3 runs 14 residues. Germline assignment: CDR1 KGHSH and CDR2 LQKENI. V shed 4 bases and J shed 3 bases, with 12 bases lying between them. The CDR3 coding sequence is TGTGCCAGCTCACTATGGGGGGAGGACACTGAAGCTTTCTTT. Residues: CASSLWGEDTEAFF.

The CDR3 is CASSQAGLGRDNEQFF. For the CDR3, the DNA is TGTGCCAGCAGCCAAGCCGGTTTGGGCAGGGACAATGAGCAGTTCTTC. V gene TRBV3-1 (or the pseudogene TRBV3-2) combines with J gene TRBJ2-1; a possible D gene is TRBD1 (5 bases). With 1 base removed from V and 5 bases from J, the gap between germline ends came to 15 bases. The CDR3 is 16 residues long. In germline, CDR1 is LGHDT, CDR2 YNNKEL (reference sequence).

The chain uses TRBV5-5 and TRBJ2-5, with 7 bases that match TRBD2. The germline V gene has CDR1 SGHKS and CDR2 YYEKEE (reference sequence). J was trimmed by 0 bases and V by 1 base; bases with no gene match: 0. This CDR3 region has 14 residues. The CDR3 spells CASSLSGNQETQYF. The CDR3 nucleotides read TGTGCCAGCAGCTTGAGCGGGAACCAAGAGACCCAGTACTTC.

The chain is built from TRBV4-1 and TRBJ2-1; TRBD2 matches at 7 bases. Germline-derived CDR1 and CDR2 are MGHRA and YSYEKL. This CDR3 is built from 14 residues. The V and J ends lost 3 bases and 5 bases, in that order; junction bases with no gene match: 4. The CDR3 spells CASSHQRGDNEQFF. The CDR3 DNA reads TGCGCCAGCAGCCACCAGCGGGGAGACAATGAGCAGTTCTTC.

In its sample, this clone was seen once. The CDR3 here is CASQNRGRLTGELFF. The CDR3 nucleotides are TGTGCCAGTCAAAACAGGGGGCGACTCACCGGGGAGCTGTTTTTT. The chain employs TRBV19 and TRBJ2-2; 9 nucleotides match TRBD1. The CDR3 runs to 15 residues. V shed 8 bases and J 4 bases; nucleotides not matched to a gene: 8. Germline CDR1 and CDR2: LNHDA and SQIVND (reference sequence).

The chain carries TRBV19 and TRBJ2-7; 8 bases map to TRBD2. The CDR3 sequence is 12 residues long. Losses at the gene ends were 8 bases for V and 7 bases for J; bases not matched to a gene: 7. In germline, CDR1 is LNHDA, CDR2 SQIVND (reference sequence). CDR3 sequence (DNA): TGTGCCAGTGACGGGGGACTAGGGGAGCAGTACTTC. The encoded protein is CASDGGLGEQYF.

This chain connects TRBV7-9 to TRBJ2-7, with D perhaps assigned TRBD1 or TRBD2 (5 bases each). CDR1 is SEHNR and CDR2 is FQNEAQ in the germline V gene (reference sequence). The CDR3 loop spans 14 amino acids. Trimming shortened V by 5 bases and J by 7 bases, and 18 bases separated the two germline ends. CDR3 bases: TGTGCCAGCAGCGAGGCCGGGACCTCGGAGGAGCAGTACTTC. This gives the protein CASSEAGTSEEQYF.